This TCR beta chain came from a study of cytomegalovirus exposure and HLA in healthy donors. Overall study context: The Caucasian-associated ancestry cluster contained 81% of the roughly 400 genotyped donors.

Each donor was nominally healthy when sampled (though unrecorded immune exposures were likely). This clone has a handful of counts. The antigen remains undetermined. This CDR3 has 12 amino acids. CDR1 GTSNPN and CDR2 SVGIG come from the germline V gene (reference sequence). The V and J ends lost 1 base and 4 bases respectively, with 8 bases between them. This PCR relied on a set of 60 Vbeta primers and 13 Jbeta primers. Libraries were prepared by immunoSEQ multiplex PCR; TCRdb keeps only in-frame clonotypes and omits some of them. Found here are some 93,000 clones, less than 80% of them singletons; the top ten hold more than 5%. General study points: An analysis that was carried out later associated fewer than 20,000 TCR beta sequences with HLA alleles at 0.05 false discovery rate.

The clonotype comes from a boy aged 10-17 years in good health and CMV-seropositive. V usage is TRBV30 and J usage is TRBJ2-7; possible D gene TRBD1, 5 bases. The sample taken for sequencing was PBMCs. CDR3 in amino acids: CAWSAAGYEQYF. CDR3 DNA: TGTGCCTGGAGTGCCGCAGGGTACGAGCAGTACTTC.